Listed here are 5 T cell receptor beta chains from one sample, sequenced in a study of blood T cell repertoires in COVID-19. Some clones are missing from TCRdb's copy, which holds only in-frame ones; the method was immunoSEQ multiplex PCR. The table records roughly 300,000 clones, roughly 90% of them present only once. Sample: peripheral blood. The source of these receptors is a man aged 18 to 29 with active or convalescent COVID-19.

Here the CDR3 DNA reads TGTGCCAGCAGCGAATCCGGACAGGAAGAGACCCAGTACTTC. Amino acid sequence: CASSESGQEETQYF. The V call is TRBV3-1 (or the pseudogene TRBV3-2), the J call TRBJ2-5; 7 bases map to TRBD1. The germline CDR1 and CDR2 sequences are LGHDT and YNNKEL (reference sequence). The CDR3 sequence is 14 residues long. Trimming cost V 5 bases and J 3 bases; bases outside gene matches: 6.

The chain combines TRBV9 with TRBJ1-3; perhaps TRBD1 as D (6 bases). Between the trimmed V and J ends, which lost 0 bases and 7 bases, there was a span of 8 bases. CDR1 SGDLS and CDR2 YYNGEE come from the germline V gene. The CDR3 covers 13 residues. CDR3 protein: CASSVAQGNTIYF. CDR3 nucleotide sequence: TGTGCCAGCAGCGTAGCTCAGGGGAACACCATATATTTT.

CDR3 DNA: TGCAGCGTTGAACAGGGGCCGAGAACCACTGAAGCTTTCTTT. Protein product: CSVEQGPRTTEAFF. The V gene is TRBV29-1, the J gene TRBJ1-1; perhaps TRBD1 as D (6 bases). V was pared by 2 bases and J by 4 bases, with 14 bases between. Germline values: CDR1 SQVTM, CDR2 ANQGSEA. The CDR3 has 14 residues.

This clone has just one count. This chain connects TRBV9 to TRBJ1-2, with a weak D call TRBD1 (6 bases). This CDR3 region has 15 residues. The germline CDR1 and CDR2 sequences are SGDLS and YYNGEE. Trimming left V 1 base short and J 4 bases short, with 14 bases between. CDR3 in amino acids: CASSVNRDGAYGYTF. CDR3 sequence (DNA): TGTGCCAGCAGCGTAAACAGGGACGGGGCCTATGGCTACACCTTC. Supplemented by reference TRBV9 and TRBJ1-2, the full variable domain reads DSGVTQTPKHLITATGQRVTLRCSPRSGDLSVYWYQQSLDQGLQFLIQYYNGEERAKGNILERFSAQQFPDLHSELNLSSLELGDSALYFCASSVNRDGAYGYTFGSGTRLTVV.

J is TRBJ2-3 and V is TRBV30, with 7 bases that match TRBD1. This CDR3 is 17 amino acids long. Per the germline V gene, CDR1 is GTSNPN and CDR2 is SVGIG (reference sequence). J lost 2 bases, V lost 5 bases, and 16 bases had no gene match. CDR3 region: CAWCGPPGTADTDTQYF. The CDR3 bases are TGTGCCTGGTGTGGCCCCCCTGGGACAGCAGACACAGATACGCAGTATTTT.